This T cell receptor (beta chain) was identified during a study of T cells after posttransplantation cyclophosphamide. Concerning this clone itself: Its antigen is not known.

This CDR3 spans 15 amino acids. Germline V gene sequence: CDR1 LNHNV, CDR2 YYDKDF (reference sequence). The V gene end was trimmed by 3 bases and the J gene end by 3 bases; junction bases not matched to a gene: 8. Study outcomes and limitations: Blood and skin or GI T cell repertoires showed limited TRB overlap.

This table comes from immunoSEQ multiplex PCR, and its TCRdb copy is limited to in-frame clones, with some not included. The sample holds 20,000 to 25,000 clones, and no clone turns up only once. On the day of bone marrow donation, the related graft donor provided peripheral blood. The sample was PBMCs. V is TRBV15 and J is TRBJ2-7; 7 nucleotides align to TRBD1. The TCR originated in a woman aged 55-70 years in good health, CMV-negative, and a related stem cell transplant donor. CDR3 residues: CATSRGDRANYEQYV. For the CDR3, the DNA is TGTGCCACCAGCAGGGGAGACAGGGCCAACTACGAGCAGTACGTC.